This entry lists 12 T cell receptor beta chains sequenced from one sample in a study of pediatric ulcerative colitis. Generated by immunoSEQ multiplex PCR, the TCRdb table keeps only in-frame clones and is missing some. There are approximately 40,000 clones in the sample; around 73% occur only once, and 0.65% to 0.75% lies in the top ten. During colonoscopy, one to two rectal pinch biopsies were collected. The specimen sequenced was gut tissue. Receptors originate from a boy between 10 and 17 years old with moderate ulcerative colitis.

The chain uses TRBV28 and TRBJ1-5; no firm D call. Trimming left V 4 bases short and J 0 bases short, with 22 bases between. This CDR3 spans 19 amino acids. Germline lookup yields CDR1 MDHEN and CDR2 SYDVKM. The CDR3 region has the DNA TGTGCCAGCAGTTCCGCGGCCGGCGGAGGCATTTATAGCAATCAGCCCCAGCATTTT. Translation gives CASSSAAGGGIYSNQPQHF.

V usage is TRBV21-1 and J usage is TRBJ1-1. TRBV21-1 is reported as a pseudogene. The CDR3 totals 14 residues. The CDR3 region is CASSKVEGYTEAFF. The CDR3, as DNA: TGTGCCAGCAGCAAAGTGGAGGGGTACACTGAAGCTTTCTTT.

The count of this clone is one. The V and J genes are TRBV28 and TRBJ1-1, with D unresolved. Germline CDR1 MDHEN, CDR2 SYDVKM. With 3 bases removed from V and 4 bases from J, the gap between germline ends came to 6 bases. The length of the CDR3 is 12 residues. CDR3 loop: CASSFRSTEAFF. The CDR3 coding sequence is TGTGCCAGCAGTTTCCGGAGCACTGAAGCTTTCTTT.

The rearrangement uses TRBV25-1 and TRBJ1-4, with D possibly matching TRBD1 (6 bases). V lost 8 bases and J lost 2, with 15 bases in between. The germline gives CDR1 MGHDK, CDR2 SYGVNS. This CDR3 is built from 15 residues. CDR3 loop: CASGGVQGTNEKLFF. CDR3 sequence (DNA): TGTGCCAGCGGGGGGGTCCAGGGGACTAATGAAAAACTGTTTTTT.

The J gene is TRBJ2-7, the V gene TRBV15, with unresolved D. Germline V gene data show CDR1 as LNHNV and CDR2 as YYDKDF (reference sequence). V lost 1 base, J lost 4 bases, and 17 bases lay in between. CDR3 size: 16 residues. CDR3 nucleotide sequence: TGTGCCACCAGCAGAGGAAACGACGCGCCGTGGTACGAGCAGTACTTC. Translation: CATSRGNDAPWYEQYF. The full variable domain, its missing parts supplied by reference TRBV15 and TRBJ2-7, is DAMVIQNPRYQVTQFGKPVTLSCSQTLNHNVMYWYQQKSSQAPKLLFHYYDKDFNNEADTPDNFQSRRPNTSFCFLDIRSPGLGDTAMYLCATSRGNDAPWYEQYFGPGTRLTVT.

The rearrangement joins TRBV2 to TRBJ1-4, with TRBD1 matching over 7 bases. The V and J ends lost 10 bases and 4 bases, in that order; junction bases with no gene match: 9. The germline V gene encodes CDR1 SNHLY and CDR2 FYNNEI. The CDR3 is 14 residues long. DNA of the CDR3: TGTGCCATCCGCCCACAGGGGAATAATGAAAAACTGTTTTTT. Its protein product is CAIRPQGNNEKLFF.

The chain has TRBV25-1 and TRBJ2-6; tentatively, D is TRBD1 (5 bases). Germline assignment: CDR1 MGHDK and CDR2 SYGVNS. The V gene lost 2 bases and the J gene lost 0 bases, with 5 bases spanning the gap. The CDR3 totals 15 residues. The CDR3, as DNA: TGTGCCAGCAGTGAAAGGGGCTCTGGGGCCAACGTCCTGACTTTC. Translated, it gives CASSERGSGANVLTF. Supplemented by reference TRBV25-1 and TRBJ2-6, the full variable domain reads EADIYQTPRYLVIGTGKKITLECSQTMGHDKMYWYQQDPGMELHLIHYSYGVNSTEKGDLSSESTVSRIRTEHFPLTLESARPSHTSQYLCASSERGSGANVLTFGAGSRLTVL.

The V gene is TRBV30, the J gene TRBJ2-6; TRBD1 agrees at 8 bases. The V gene end was trimmed by 2 bases and the J gene end by 2 bases; junction bases not matched to a gene: 2. CDR1 is GTSNPN and CDR2 is SVGIG in the germline V gene (reference sequence). The CDR3 has 15 residues. CDR3 sequence reads: CAWSKTGAGANVLTF. The DNA for the CDR3 is TGTGCCTGGAGTAAGACAGGGGCTGGGGCCAACGTCCTGACTTTC.

The J gene is TRBJ2-1, the V gene TRBV11-3; D remains unclear. Deletions cut 0 bases from V and 12 bases from J, with 12 bases between. The length of the CDR3 is 13 residues. Germline V gene data show CDR1 as SGHNT and CDR2 as YENEEA. The CDR3 is CASSLERNSGQFF. In DNA form, the CDR3 reads TGTGCCAGCAGCTTAGAGAGGAACTCGGGGCAGTTCTTC. Looking up the rest from reference TRBV11-3 and TRBJ2-1 gives the full variable domain: EAGVVQSPRYKIIEKKQPVAFWCNPISGHNTLYWYLQNLGQGPELLIRYENEEAVDDSQLPKDRFSAERLKGVDSTLKIQPAELGDSAVYLCASSLERNSGQFFGPGTRLTVL.

V gene TRBV13 combines with J gene TRBJ2-7; no clear D. CDR1 and CDR2 (germline): PRHDT, FYEKMQ (reference sequence). V dropped 5 bases and J dropped 3 bases, with 5 bases sitting between them. This CDR3 is built from 11 residues. For the CDR3, the DNA is TGTGCCAGCAGCACCTACTACGAGCAGTACTTC. Translation gives CASSTYYEQYF.

This CDR3 is CATTRSGANVLTF. The CDR3 nucleotides read TGTGCCACCACCCGCTCTGGGGCCAACGTCCTGACTTTC. This chain connects TRBV19 to TRBJ2-6; D unresolved. The CDR3 is made up of 13 amino acids. Trimming left V 10 bases short and J 0 bases short, with 7 bases between. Looked up from germline, CDR1 is LNHDA and CDR2 is SQIVND (reference sequence).

The chain is built from TRBV5-1 and TRBJ2-5; D remains ambiguous. The CDR3 has 14 residues. CDR1 is SGHRS and CDR2 is YFSETQ in the germline V gene. The V and J ends lost 1 base and 5 bases respectively, with 12 bases between them. This CDR3 is CASSLSPSEETQYF. The CDR3 DNA reads as TGCGCCAGCAGCTTGTCACCTAGTGAGGAGACCCAGTACTTC.